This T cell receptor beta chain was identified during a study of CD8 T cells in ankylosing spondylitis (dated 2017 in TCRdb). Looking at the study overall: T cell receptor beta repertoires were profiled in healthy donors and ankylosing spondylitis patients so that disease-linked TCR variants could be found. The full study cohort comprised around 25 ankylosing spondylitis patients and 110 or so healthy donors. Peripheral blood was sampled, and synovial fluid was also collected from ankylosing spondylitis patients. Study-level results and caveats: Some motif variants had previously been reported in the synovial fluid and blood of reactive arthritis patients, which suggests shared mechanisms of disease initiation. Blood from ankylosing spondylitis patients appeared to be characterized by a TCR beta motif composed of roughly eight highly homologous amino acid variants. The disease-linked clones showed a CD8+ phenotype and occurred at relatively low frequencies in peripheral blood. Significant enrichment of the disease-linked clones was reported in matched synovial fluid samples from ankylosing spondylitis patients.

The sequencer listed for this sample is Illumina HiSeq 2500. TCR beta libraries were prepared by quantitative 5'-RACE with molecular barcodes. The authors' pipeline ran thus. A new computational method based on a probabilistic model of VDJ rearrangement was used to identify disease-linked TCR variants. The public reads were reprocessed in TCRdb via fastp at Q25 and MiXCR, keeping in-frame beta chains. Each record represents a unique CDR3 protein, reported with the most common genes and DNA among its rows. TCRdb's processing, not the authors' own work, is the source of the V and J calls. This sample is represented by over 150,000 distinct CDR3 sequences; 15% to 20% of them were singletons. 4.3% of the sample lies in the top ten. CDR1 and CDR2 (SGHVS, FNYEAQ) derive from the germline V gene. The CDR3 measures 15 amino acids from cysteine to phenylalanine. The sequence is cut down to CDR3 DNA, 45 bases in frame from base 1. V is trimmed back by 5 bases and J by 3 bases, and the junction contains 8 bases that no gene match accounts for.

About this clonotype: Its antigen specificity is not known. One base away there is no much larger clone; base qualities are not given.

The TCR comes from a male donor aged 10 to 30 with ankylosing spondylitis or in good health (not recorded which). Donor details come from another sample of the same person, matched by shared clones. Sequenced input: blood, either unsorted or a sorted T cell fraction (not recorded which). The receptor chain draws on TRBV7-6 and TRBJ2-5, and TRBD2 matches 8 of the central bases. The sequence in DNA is TGTGCCAGCAGCCCAACGTTCGGGAGGGAAGAGACCCAGTACTTC. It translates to CASSPTFGREETQYF.